Below are 14 T cell receptor beta chains sequenced from a single sample in a study of T cell responses to AZD1222 COVID-19 vaccine. Assay: immunoSEQ multiplex PCR; the TCRdb copy retains only in-frame clones and omits some. The table includes 95,000 to 110,000 clones, 80% to 90% detected once. Sequencing was performed on peripheral blood, taken on day 0 of AZD1222 vaccination. The receptors originated from an adult in good health.

This clone was recorded a few times. The gene calls are TRBV30 and TRBJ1-3; maybe TRBD1 (5 bases). The CDR3 has 12 amino acids. V was pared by 7 bases and J by 3 bases, with 10 bases between. Germline V CDR1 and CDR2: GTSNPN, SVGIG (reference sequence). The CDR3 protein is CALTDRGNTIYF. The DNA for the CDR3 is TGTGCCTTGACAGATCGTGGAAACACCATATATTTT.

The rearrangement uses TRBV7-2 and TRBJ1-1, with a weak D call TRBD1 (6 bases). The CDR3 has 13 residues. Germline CDR1 and CDR2: SGHTA and FQGNSA. Trimming took 7 bases from V and 10 from J, leaving 19 bases between them. As DNA, the CDR3 is TGTGCCAGCACCCAACCCCCAGGGGCGAGAGCTTTCTTT. This codes for CASTQPPGARAFF.

The V gene is TRBV5-8, the J gene TRBJ2-1; tentatively, D is TRBD1 or TRBD2 (6 bases each). CDR3 size: 14 residues. With 4 bases removed from V and 9 bases from J, the gap between germline ends came to 17 bases. Germline V gene lookup returns CDR1 SGHTS and CDR2 YDEGEE. CDR3 sequence reads: CASSLRQVEGEQFF. CDR3 DNA sequence: TGTGCCAGCAGCCTAAGACAGGTGGAGGGTGAGCAGTTCTTC.

The chain links TRBV12-3 or TRBV12-4 to TRBJ2-7; 7 bases match TRBD1. The CDR3 sequence is 13 residues long. The trim removed 6 bases at V and 7 bases at J, leaving 9 bases unmatched. The CDR3 spells CASSPPTGREQYF. CDR3 nucleotide sequence: TGTGCCAGCAGCCCTCCGACAGGGCGGGAGCAGTACTTC.

This clone appeared a single time. The V call is TRBV6-5, the J call TRBJ1-3; D not certain. Trimming cost V 7 bases and J 11 bases, with 21 bases left between them. Per germline, CDR1 MNHEY and CDR2 SVGAGI. The CDR3 runs 14 residues. The CDR3 reads CASKADEVIGPIYF. The CDR3 DNA is TGTGCCAGCAAGGCGGACGAAGTCATAGGCCCCATATATTTT.

The chain joins TRBV5-4 to TRBJ2-7; TRBD1 aligns across 7 bases. The germline V gene encodes CDR1 SGHNT and CDR2 YYREEE (reference sequence). V shed 4 bases, J shed 3 bases, and the junction held 4 bases outside the gene matches. The CDR3 totals 13 residues. As DNA, the CDR3 is TGTGCCAGCAGCGTCGGACAGGTCTACGAGCAGTACTTC. This translates into CASSVGQVYEQYF.

V is TRBV28 and J is TRBJ1-6, with 8 bases lining up with TRBD1. Germline V gene data show CDR1 as MDHEN and CDR2 as SYDVKM. V shed 6 bases, J shed 7 bases, and the junction held 8 bases outside the gene matches. The CDR3 runs 15 residues. CDR3 coding DNA: TGTGCCAGCAGAGTCTCAGGGGGCCGGAATTCACCCCTCCACTTT. Protein: CASRVSGGRNSPLHF.

The chain joins TRBV5-6 to TRBJ1-5; D is undetermined. Per germline, CDR1 SGHDT and CDR2 YYEEEE. V shed 5 bases and J shed 9 bases, with 9 bases lying between them. This CDR3 region has 11 residues. CDR3 residues: CASRAKGPQHF. Here the CDR3 DNA reads TGTGCCAGCAGGGCGAAGGGGCCCCAGCATTTT.

This rearrangement joins TRBV7-2 to TRBJ2-1; 9 bases agree with TRBD2. V shed 4 bases and J 6 bases; nucleotides not matched to a gene: 10. CDR1 is SGHTA, CDR2 FQGNSA, per germline. CDR3 size: 16 residues. The DNA for the CDR3 is TGTGCCAGCAGCTACCTAGGCGGGGGGGCTTTCAATGAGCAGTTCTTC. Protein sequence: CASSYLGGGAFNEQFF.

This CDR3 is CASSYEGTSQETQYF. For the CDR3, the DNA is TGTGCCAGCAGTTACGAGGGGACGAGCCAAGAGACCCAGTACTTC. The chain employs TRBV6-5 and TRBJ2-5; D may correspond to TRBD1 or TRBD2 (5 bases each). The CDR3 sequence is 15 residues long. Between the trimmed V and J ends, which lost 2 bases and 1 base, there was a span of 11 bases. In germline, CDR1 is MNHEY, CDR2 SVGAGI.

The chain recombines TRBV6-5 with TRBJ1-5, with D hard to call. Trimming stripped 0 bases from V and 4 bases from J, with 10 bases between. The CDR3 runs to 15 residues. Germline assignment: CDR1 MNHEY and CDR2 SVGAGI. The CDR3 reads CASSYSNGPNQPQHF. The CDR3 region has the DNA TGTGCCAGCAGTTACTCAAACGGGCCGAATCAGCCCCAGCATTTT.

The V gene is TRBV10-2, the J gene TRBJ2-1, with unresolved D. The V gene lost 3 bases and the J gene lost 13 bases, with 7 bases spanning the gap. The CDR3 extends over 10 amino acids. In germline, CDR1 is WSHSY, CDR2 SAAADI. The CDR3 nucleotides read TGCGCCAGCAGTGACCGCGGTCAGTTCTTC. Its protein is CASSDRGQFF.

The V and J genes are TRBV2 and TRBJ2-7; 11 bases agree with TRBD2. Germline CDR1 is SNHLY and CDR2 is FYNNEI. CDR3 length: 15 residues. J gave up 4 bases and V 5 bases, and 7 bases lay outside the gene matches. The chain's CDR3 is CASSSSGRLTYEQYF. CDR3 nucleotides: TGTGCCAGCAGTTCTAGCGGGAGGTTAACGTACGAGCAGTACTTC.

V usage is TRBV9 and J usage is TRBJ2-3; the D gene is possibly TRBD2 (6 bases). V lost 0 bases and J 2 bases, leaving 13 bases between the germline ends. Germline V gene lookup returns CDR1 SGDLS and CDR2 YYNGEE. This CDR3 has 16 amino acids. The CDR3 sequence: CASSVALAAATDTQYF. The CDR3 DNA reads as TGTGCCAGCAGCGTAGCACTAGCAGCCGCCACAGATACGCAGTATTTT.